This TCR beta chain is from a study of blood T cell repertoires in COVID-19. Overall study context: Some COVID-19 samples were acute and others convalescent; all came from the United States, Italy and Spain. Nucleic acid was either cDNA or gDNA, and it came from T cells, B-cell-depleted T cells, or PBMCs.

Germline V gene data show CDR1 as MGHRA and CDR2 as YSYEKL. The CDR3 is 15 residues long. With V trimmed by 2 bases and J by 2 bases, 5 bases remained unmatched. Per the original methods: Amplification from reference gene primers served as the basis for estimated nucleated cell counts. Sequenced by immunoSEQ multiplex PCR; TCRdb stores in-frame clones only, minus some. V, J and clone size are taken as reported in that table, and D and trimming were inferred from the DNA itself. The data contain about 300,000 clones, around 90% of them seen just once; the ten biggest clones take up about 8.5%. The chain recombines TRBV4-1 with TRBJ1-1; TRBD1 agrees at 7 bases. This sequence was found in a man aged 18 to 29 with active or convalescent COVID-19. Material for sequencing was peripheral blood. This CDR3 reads CASSQLRGRNTEAFF. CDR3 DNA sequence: TGCGCCAGCAGCCAATTGAGGGGGCGAAACACTGAAGCTTTCTTT.